This TCR beta chain was identified in a study of Graves' ophthalmopathy and Graves' hyperthyroidism. General study points: Most thyroid clonotypes with frequency above 0.001 were detected in blood too.

V lost 3 bases, J lost 8 bases, and 9 bases lay in between. The CDR3 has 13 residues. Looked up from germline, CDR1 is SGDLS and CDR2 is YYNGEE. In regard to this clonotype: Its antigen remains unknown.

Beta-chain TCR CDR3 regions were amplified from RNA transcripts. After a first-round RT-PCR with HTBI primers, a second-round multiplex PCR was run. Each CDR3 protein gets one entry after TCRdb re-called the multiplex PCR reads with MiXCR. The sample lists 300,000 to 500,000 distinct CDR3 sequences, about 16% occurring once. Sequencing was carried out using peripheral blood. The source of this sequence is a woman between 18 and 29 years old with stable Graves' hyperthyroidism. V is TRBV9 and J is TRBJ1-6; TRBD1 is a possible D gene (5 bases). The CDR3 loop is CASSGAGYSPLHF. The CDR3 DNA reads TGTGCCAGCAGCGGGGCAGGGTATTCACCCCTCCACTTT.